This note documents a single T cell receptor beta chain sequence. These data belong to a study of STAT5B mutations in CD4+ large granular lymphocyte leukemia. Profiled with immunoSEQ multiplex PCR; TCRdb holds only in-frame clones, not every one. In the table there are 25,000 to 30,000 clones, around 72% of which are singletons. CDR1 and CDR2 from the germline V gene are SGHRS and YFSETQ. Trimming took off 0 bases at V and 1 base at J, with 7 bases between the two ends. The CDR3 has 14 residues. This chain joins TRBV5-1 and TRBJ1-1; no firm D call. The sequence was collected from a human donor in good health. Specimen: CD4+ T cells from blood buffy coats. In DNA form, the CDR3 reads TGCGCCAGCAGCTTGGGACAACCGAACACTGAAGCTTTCTTT. Its translation: CASSLGQPNTEAFF. Variable domain in full (rest from reference TRBV5-1 and TRBJ1-1): KAGVTQTPRYLIKTRGQQVTLSCSPISGHRSVSWYQQTPGQGLQFLFEYFSETQRNKGNFPGRFSGRQFSNSRSEMNVSTLELGDSALYLCASSLGQPNTEAFFGQGTRLTVV.